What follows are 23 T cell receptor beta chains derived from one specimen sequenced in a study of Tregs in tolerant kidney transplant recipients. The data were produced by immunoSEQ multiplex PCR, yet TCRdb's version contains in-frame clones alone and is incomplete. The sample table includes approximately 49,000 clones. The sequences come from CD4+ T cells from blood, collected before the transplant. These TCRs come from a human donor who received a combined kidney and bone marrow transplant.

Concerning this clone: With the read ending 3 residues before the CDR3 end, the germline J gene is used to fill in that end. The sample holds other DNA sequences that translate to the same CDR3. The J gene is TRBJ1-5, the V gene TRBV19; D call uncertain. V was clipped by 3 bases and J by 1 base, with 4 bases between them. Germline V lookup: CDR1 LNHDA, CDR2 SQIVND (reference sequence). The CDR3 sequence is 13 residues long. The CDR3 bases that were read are TGTGCCAGTAGTATCCAAAGCAATCAGCCC. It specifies CASSIQSNQP. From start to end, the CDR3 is CASSIQSNQPQHF.

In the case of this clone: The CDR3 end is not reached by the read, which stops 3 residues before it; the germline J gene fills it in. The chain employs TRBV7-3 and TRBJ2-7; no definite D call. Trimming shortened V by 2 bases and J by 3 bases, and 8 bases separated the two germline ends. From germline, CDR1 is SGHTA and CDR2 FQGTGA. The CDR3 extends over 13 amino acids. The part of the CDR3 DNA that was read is TGTGCCAGCAGCTTAGGTCCCAGCTACGAG. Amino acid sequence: CASSLGPSYE. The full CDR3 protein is CASSLGPSYEQYF.

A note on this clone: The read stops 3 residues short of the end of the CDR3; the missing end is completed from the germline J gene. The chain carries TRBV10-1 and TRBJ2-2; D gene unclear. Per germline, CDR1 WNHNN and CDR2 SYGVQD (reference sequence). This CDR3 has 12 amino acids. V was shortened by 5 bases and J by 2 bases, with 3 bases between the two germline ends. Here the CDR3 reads CASSSNTGELFF. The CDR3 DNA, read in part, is TGCGCCAGCAGTTCTAACACCGGGGAG.

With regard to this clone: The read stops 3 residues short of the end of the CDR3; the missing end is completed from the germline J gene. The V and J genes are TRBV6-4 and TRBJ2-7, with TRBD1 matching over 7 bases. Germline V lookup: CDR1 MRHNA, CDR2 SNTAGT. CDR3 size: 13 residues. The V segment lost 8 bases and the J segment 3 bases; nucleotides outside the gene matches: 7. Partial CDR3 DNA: TGTGCCAGCGGAGGACAGGAGAGCTACGAG. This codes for CASGGQESYE. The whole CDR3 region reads CASGGQESYEQYF.

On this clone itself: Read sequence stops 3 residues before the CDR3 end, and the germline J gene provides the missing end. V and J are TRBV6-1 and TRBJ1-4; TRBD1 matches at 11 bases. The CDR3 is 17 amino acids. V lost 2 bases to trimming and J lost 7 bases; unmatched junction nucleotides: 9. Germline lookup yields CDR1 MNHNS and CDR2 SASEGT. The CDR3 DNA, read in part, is TGTGCCAGCAGTGAAATAGGACAGGGGGCAGGCGGTGAAAAA. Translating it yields CASSEIGQGAGGEK. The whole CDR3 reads CASSEIGQGAGGEKLFF.

Incomplete CDR3 DNA: TGTGCCAGCTCCCCGAGACTAGCGGGAGAGATTTACAATGAG. Translated, it gives CASSPRLAGEIYNE. The full CDR3 is CASSPRLAGEIYNEQFF. V and J are TRBV18 and TRBJ2-1; 12 bases match TRBD2. The CDR3 extends 3 residues past the end of the read, so its final part is completed from the germline J gene. With V trimmed by 6 bases and J by 4 bases, 10 bases remained unmatched. This CDR3 contains 17 residues. CDR1 is KGHSH, CDR2 LQKENI, per germline. The full variable domain, completed using reference TRBV18 and TRBJ2-1, is NAGVMQNPRHLVRRRGQEARLRCSPMKGHSHVYWYRQLPEEGLKFMVYLQKENIIDESGMPKERFSAEFPKEGPSILRIQQVVRGDSAAYFCASSPRLAGEIYNEQFFGPGTRLTVL.

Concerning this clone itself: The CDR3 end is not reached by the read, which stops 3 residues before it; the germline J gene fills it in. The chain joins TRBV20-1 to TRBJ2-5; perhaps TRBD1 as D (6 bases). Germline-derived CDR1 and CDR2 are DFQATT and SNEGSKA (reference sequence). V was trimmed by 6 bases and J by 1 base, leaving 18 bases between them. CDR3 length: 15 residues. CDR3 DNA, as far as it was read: TGCAGTGCGCCCACCGGGACATTGACCCAAGAGACC. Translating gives CSAPTGTLTQET. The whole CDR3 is CSAPTGTLTQETQYF.

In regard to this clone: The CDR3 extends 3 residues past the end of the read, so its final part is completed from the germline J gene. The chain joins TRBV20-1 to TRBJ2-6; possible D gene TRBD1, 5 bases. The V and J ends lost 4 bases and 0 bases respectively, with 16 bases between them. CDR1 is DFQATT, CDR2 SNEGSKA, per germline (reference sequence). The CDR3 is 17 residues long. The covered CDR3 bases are TGCAGTGCTATTGGACACCGGGTAGGCTCTGGGGCCAACGTC. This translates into CSAIGHRVGSGANV. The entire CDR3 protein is CSAIGHRVGSGANVLTF.

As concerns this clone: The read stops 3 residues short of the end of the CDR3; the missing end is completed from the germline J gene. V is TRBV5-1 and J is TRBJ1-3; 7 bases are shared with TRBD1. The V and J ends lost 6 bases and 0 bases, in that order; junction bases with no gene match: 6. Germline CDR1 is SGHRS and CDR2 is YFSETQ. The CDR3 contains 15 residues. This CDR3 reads CASKITGDSGNTIYF. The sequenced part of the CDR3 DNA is TGCGCCAGCAAAATTACAGGGGACTCTGGAAACACC. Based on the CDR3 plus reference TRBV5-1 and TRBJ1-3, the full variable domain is KAGVTQTPRYLIKTRGQQVTLSCSPISGHRSVSWYQQTPGQGLQFLFEYFSETQRNKGNFPGRFSGRQFSNSRSEMNVSTLELGDSALYLCASKITGDSGNTIYFGEGSWLTVV.

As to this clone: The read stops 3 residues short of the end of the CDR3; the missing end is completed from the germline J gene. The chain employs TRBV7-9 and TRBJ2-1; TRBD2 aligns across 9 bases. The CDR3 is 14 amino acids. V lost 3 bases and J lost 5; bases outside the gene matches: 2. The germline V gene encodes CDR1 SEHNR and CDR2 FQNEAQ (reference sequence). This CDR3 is CASSLLAGHNEQFF. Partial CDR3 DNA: TGTGCCAGCAGCTTGCTAGCGGGACACAATGAG.

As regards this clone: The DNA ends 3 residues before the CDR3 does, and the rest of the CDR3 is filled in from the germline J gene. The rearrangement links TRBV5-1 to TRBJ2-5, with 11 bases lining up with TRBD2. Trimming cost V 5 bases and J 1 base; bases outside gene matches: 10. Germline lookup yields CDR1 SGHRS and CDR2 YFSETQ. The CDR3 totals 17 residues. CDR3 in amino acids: CASSPSGRWGGQETQYF. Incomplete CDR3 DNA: TGCGCCAGCAGTCCTAGCGGGAGGTGGGGGGGCCAAGAGACC.

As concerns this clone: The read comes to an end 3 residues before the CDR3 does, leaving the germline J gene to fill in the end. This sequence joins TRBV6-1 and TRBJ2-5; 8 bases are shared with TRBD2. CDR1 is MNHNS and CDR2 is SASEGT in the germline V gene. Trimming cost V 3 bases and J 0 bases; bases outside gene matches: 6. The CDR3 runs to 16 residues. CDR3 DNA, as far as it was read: TGTGCCAGCAGTGAGGGGGCGGGGGGCAACCAAGAGACC. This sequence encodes CASSEGAGGNQET. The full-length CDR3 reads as CASSEGAGGNQETQYF.

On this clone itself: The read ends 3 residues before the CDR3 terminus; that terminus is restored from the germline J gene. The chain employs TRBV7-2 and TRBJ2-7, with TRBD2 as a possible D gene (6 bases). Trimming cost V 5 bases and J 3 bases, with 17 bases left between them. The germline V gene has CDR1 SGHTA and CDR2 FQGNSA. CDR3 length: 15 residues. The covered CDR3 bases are TGTGCCAGCAGCCCACCCGGGACTTACTACTACGAG. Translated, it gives CASSPPGTYYYE. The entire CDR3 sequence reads CASSPPGTYYYEQYF.

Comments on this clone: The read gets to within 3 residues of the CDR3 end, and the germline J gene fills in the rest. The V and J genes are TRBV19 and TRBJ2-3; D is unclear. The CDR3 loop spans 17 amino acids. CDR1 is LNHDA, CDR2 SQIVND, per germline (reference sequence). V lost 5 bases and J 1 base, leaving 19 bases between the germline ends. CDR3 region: CASSFGRKERCTDTQYF. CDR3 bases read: TGTGCCAGTAGTTTCGGTAGAAAGGAGCGATGCACAGATACG.

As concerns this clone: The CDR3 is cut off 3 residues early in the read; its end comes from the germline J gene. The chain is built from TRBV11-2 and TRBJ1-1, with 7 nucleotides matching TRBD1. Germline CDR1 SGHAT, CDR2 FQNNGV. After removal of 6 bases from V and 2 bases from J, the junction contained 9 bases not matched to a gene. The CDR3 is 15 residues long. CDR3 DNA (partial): TGTGCCAGCAGTGTTCATGGGACAGCTAACACTGAA. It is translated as CASSVHGTANTE. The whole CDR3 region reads CASSVHGTANTEAFF. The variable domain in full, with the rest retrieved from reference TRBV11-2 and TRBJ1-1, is EAGVAQSPRYKIIEKRQSVAFWCNPISGHATLYWYQQILGQGPKLLIQFQNNGVVDDSQLPKDRFSAERLKGVDSTLKIQPAKLEDSAVYLCASSVHGTANTEAFFGQGTRLTVV.

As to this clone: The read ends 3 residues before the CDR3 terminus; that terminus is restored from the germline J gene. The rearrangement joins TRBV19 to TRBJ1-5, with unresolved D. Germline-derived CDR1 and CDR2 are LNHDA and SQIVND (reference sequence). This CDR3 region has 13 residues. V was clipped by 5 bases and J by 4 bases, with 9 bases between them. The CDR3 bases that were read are TGTGCCAGTAGTGCCGGGTTTAATCAGCCC. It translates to CASSAGFNQP. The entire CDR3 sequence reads CASSAGFNQPQHF.

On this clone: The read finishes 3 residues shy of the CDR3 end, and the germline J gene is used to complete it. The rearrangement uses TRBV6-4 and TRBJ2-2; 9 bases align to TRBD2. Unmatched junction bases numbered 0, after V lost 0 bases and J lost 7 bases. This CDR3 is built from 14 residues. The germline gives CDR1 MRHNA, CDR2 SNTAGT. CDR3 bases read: TGTGCCAGCAGTGACTCTAGCGGGAGCGGGGAG. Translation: CASSDSSGSGE. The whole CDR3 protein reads CASSDSSGSGELFF.

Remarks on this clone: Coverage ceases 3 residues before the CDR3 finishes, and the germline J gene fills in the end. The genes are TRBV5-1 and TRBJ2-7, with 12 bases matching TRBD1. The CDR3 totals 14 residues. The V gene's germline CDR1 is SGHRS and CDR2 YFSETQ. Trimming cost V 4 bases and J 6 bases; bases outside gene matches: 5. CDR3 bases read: TGCGCCAGCAGCGGCGGGACAGGGGGCGGCGAG. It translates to CASSGGTGGGE. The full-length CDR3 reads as CASSGGTGGGEQYF.

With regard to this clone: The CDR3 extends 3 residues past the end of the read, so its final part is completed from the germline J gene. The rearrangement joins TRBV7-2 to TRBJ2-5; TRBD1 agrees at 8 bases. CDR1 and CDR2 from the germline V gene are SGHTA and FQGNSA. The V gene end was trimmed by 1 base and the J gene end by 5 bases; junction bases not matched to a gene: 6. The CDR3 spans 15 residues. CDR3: CASSLVGQGFETQYF. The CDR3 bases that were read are TGTGCCAGCAGCTTAGTTGGACAGGGATTCGAGACC.

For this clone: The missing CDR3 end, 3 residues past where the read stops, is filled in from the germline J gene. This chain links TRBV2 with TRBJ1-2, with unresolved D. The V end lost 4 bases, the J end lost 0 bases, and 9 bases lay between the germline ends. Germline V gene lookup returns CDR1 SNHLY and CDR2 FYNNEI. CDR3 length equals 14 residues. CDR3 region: CASSVGQANYGYTF. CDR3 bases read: TGTGCCAGCAGTGTAGGGCAAGCTAACTATGGC.

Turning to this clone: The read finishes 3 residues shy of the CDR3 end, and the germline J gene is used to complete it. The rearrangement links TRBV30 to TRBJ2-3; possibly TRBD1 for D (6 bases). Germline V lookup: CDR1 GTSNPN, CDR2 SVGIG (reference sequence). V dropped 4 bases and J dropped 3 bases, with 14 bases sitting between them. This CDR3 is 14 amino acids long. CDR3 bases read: TGTGCCTGGACGAGGGGGATCGAAACAGATACG. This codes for CAWTRGIETDT. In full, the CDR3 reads CAWTRGIETDTQYF.

This CDR3 reads CASSPWTSSYTDTQYF. The sequenced part of the CDR3 DNA is TGTGCCAGCTCACCTTGGACTAGCAGTTACACAGATACG. This chain links TRBV18 with TRBJ2-3; 8 positions agree with TRBD2. The read gets to within 3 residues of the CDR3 end, and the germline J gene fills in the rest. Losses at the gene ends were 3 bases for V and 2 bases for J; bases not matched to a gene: 7. The CDR3 contains 16 residues. In germline, CDR1 is KGHSH, CDR2 LQKENI.

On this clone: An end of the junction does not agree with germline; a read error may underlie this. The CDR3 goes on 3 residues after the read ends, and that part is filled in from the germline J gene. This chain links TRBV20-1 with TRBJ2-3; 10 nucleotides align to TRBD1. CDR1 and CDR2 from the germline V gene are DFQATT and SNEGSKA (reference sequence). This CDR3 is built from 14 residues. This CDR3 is CSAGDRGLSDTQYF. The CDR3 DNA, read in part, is TGCAGTGCTGGAGACAGGGGGCTATCAGATACG.